The clone carrying this TCR beta chain has a count of ten or more. Antigen unknown. MiXCR, run by TCRdb on the 5' RACE reads, gives a single entry per CDR3 protein. The sample yields roughly 100,000 distinct CDR3 sequences, approximately 3.3% seen once. This sample was taken from a study of neurological immune-mediated disorders. General study findings and limits: HTLV-1-associated myelopathy had the most TCR clonal expansion, whereas multiple sclerosis had the least (lower than in healthy controls).

The CDR3 covers 15 residues. V was clipped by 5 bases and J by 1 base; unmatched bases: 7. Germline lookup yields CDR1 MNHEY and CDR2 SMNVEV (reference sequence). Sequenced input: PBMCs. This chain uses TRBV27 with TRBJ1-1; 7 bases align to TRBD1. The TCR originated in a woman aged 18-30 years with multiple sclerosis. CDR3 in DNA: TGTGCCAGCAGTCGACAGGGAGAGCGGAACACTGAAGCTTTCTTT. It codes for CASSRQGERNTEAFF.